This TCR beta chain appears in the sequencing data of a study of cytomegalovirus exposure and HLA in healthy donors. Study in general: Both the 95 to 150 validation repertoires and the approximately 700 first-cohort repertoires used the same platform, as reported by a later analysis.

Profiled with immunoSEQ multiplex PCR; TCRdb holds only in-frame clones, not every one. Of hundreds of thousands of clones in the sample, roughly 87% are singletons; the top ten hold about 12%. V was clipped by 6 bases and J by 2 bases; unmatched bases: 3. Germline V gene lookup returns CDR1 MNHNS and CDR2 SASEGT. CDR3 size: 15 residues. The receptor was isolated from a man between 18 and 29 years old in good health and CMV-seropositive. The J gene is TRBJ2-2, the V gene TRBV6-1; 10 bases match TRBD2. The sequenced sample consisted of PBMCs. In nucleotides, the CDR3 is TGTGCCAGCAGCGGACTAGCGGATAACACCGGGGAGCTGTTTTTT. This gives the protein CASSGLADNTGELFF.